This TCR beta chain was observed in a study of T cells in Graves' hyperthyroidism and ophthalmopathy. Study outcomes and limitations: A 13 V-J model separated ophthalmopathy from stable hyperthyroidism.

TCR beta CDR3 regions were amplified from RNA. TCR CDR3 underwent first-round RT-PCR with the HTBI primer set. TCRdb independently ran MiXCR on the multiplex PCR reads; one entry per CDR3 protein. Of about 840,000 distinct CDR3 sequences in the sample, about two fifths were seen once. Turning to this clonotype: The antigen remains unidentified.

Together with thyroid ultrasound, orbital computed tomography, serum thyroxine and TRAb, clinical symptoms were used for diagnoses. This clonotype was sampled from a man younger than 30 with Graves' hyperthyroidism. Sequenced input: blood.

The chain's CDR3 is CSVTQGGYEQYF. CDR3 DNA: TGCAGTGTCACACAGGGGGGGTACGAGCAGTACTTC. The chain employs TRBV20-1 and TRBJ2-7; D possibly corresponds to TRBD1 (8 bases). This CDR3 region has 12 residues. Trimming left V 7 bases short and J 4 bases short, with 14 bases between. From germline, CDR1 is DFQATT and CDR2 SNEGSKA (reference sequence).